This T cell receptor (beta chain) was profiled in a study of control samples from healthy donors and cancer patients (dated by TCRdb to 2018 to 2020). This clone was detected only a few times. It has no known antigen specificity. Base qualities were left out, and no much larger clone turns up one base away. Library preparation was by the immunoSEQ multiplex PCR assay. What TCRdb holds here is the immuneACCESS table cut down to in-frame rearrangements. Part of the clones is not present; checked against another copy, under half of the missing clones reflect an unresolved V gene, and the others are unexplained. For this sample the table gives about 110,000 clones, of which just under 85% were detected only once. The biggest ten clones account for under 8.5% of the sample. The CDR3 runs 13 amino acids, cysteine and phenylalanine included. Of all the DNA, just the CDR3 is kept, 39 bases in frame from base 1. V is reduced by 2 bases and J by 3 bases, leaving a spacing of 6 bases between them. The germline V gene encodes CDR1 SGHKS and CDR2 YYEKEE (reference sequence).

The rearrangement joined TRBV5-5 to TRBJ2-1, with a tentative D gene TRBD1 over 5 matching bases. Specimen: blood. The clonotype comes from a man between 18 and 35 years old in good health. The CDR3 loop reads CASSFRDYNEQFF. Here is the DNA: TGTGCCAGCAGCTTCAGGGACTACAATGAGCAGTTCTTC. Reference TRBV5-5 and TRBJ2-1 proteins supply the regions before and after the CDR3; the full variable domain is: DAGVTQSPTHLIKTRGQQVTLRCSPISGHKSVSWYQQVLGQGPQFIFQYYEKEERGRGNFPDRFSARQFPNYSSELNVNALLLGDSALYLCASSFRDYNEQFFGPGTRLTVL.